The T cell receptor (beta chain) described here comes from a study of blood T cell repertoires in COVID-19. Clones were read by immunoSEQ multiplex PCR, and TCRdb kept only the in-frame ones, dropping some. The sample holds 200,000 to 250,000 clones, approximately 80% seen once. J lost 6 bases, V lost 5 bases, and 9 bases had no gene match. The CDR3 length is 14 residues. Germline lookup yields CDR1 MNHEY and CDR2 SMNVEV (reference sequence). Sequencing was performed on PBMCs or T cells enriched from blood (not recorded which). The clonotype was recovered from a man in his forties who had recovered from COVID-19. The V call is TRBV27, the J call TRBJ2-7, with 8 positions matching TRBD1. Here the CDR3 DNA reads TGTGCCAGCAGTAGCAGAGGACAGGGCTCCGAGCAGTACTTC. It translates to CASSSRGQGSEQYF.